The 30 T cell receptor beta chains given below trace back to one sample, sequenced in a study of CD8 T cells in Susac syndrome. After extraction with the RNeasy kit, about 0.5 to 1 ug of the RNA was reverse transcribed using random hexamers. TCRdb processed the immunoSEQ multiplex PCR reads anew with MiXCR; each CDR3 protein has one entry. The table has about 210,000 distinct CDR3 sequences, about 95% seen once; the top ten hold roughly 0.09%. Source material: CD4+ T cells from PBMCs. Receptor source: a human donor with multiple sclerosis.

The gene calls are TRBV20-1 and TRBJ1-2; 7 nucleotides match TRBD1. The CDR3 consists of 15 residues. Germline V lookup: CDR1 DFQATT, CDR2 SNEGSKA (reference sequence). V was pared by 6 bases and J by 4 bases, with 14 bases of the junction left unmatched. The CDR3 bases are TGCAGTGCGAGCGGAACAGGGGATAGATCCTATGGCTACACCTTC. It codes for CSASGTGDRSYGYTF.

This chain joins TRBV25-1 and TRBJ1-5; D perhaps matches TRBD1 (5 bases). CDR3 length equals 14 residues. V lost 1 base to trimming and J lost 6 bases, with 10 bases between them. Germline values: CDR1 MGHDK, CDR2 SYGVNS. The CDR3 DNA is TGTGCCAGCAGTGAATCAGGGCAGAGTCAGCCCCAGCATTTT. It encodes CASSESGQSQPQHF.

This chain uses TRBV18 with TRBJ2-3; tentative D call: TRBD2 (7 bases). This CDR3 spans 13 amino acids. Trimming cost V 6 bases and J 6 bases, with 13 bases left between them. Germline V lookup: CDR1 KGHSH, CDR2 LQKENI. The CDR3 DNA follows: TGTGCCAGCTCCCCCAGGGGAGGGGATACGCAGTATTTT. This sequence encodes CASSPRGGDTQYF.

The chain couples TRBV28 to TRBJ2-1; the D gene could be TRBD1 or TRBD2 (6 bases each). V lost 7 bases to trimming and J lost 7 bases, with 17 bases between them. The CDR3 spans 14 residues. Germline V gene lookup returns CDR1 MDHEN and CDR2 SYDVKM. The CDR3 nucleotides read TGTGCCAGCAACGGCAGGGGAGGTTTAAATGAGCAGTTCTTC. Its translation is CASNGRGGLNEQFF.

The gene calls are TRBV7-9 and TRBJ1-1; D gene ambiguous. Germline V gives CDR1 SEHNR, CDR2 FQNEAQ (reference sequence). V shed 5 bases and J shed 3 bases, with 10 bases lying between them. The CDR3 covers 13 residues. The CDR3 bases are TGTGCCAGCAGCCTGGCGAGCTACACTGAAGCTTTCTTT. It specifies CASSLASYTEAFF.

The chain joins TRBV7-2 to TRBJ1-5; 7 nucleotides align to TRBD1. The CDR3 length is 14 residues. Germline CDR1 SGHTA, CDR2 FQGNSA. The J segment lost 6 bases and the V segment lost 1 base, leaving 3 bases of the junction unmatched. CDR3 sequence: CASSLDRGIQPQHF. The CDR3 coding sequence is TGTGCCAGCAGCTTAGACAGGGGAATTCAGCCCCAGCATTTT.

The DNA for the CDR3 is TGTGCCAGCAGCCGTCTAGTAGGGCAAGAGACCCAGTACTTC. Translating gives CASSRLVGQETQYF. The rearrangement joins TRBV7-8 to TRBJ2-5; D remains ambiguous. Germline CDR1 and CDR2: SGHVS and FQNEAQ. V lost 5 bases to trimming and J lost 2 bases, with 12 bases between them. This CDR3 spans 14 amino acids.

This clonotype is a singleton in its sample. CDR3 residues: CASSYRLAGGSGELFF. The CDR3 DNA follows: TGTGCCAGCAGCTACCGACTAGCGGGGGGGTCCGGGGAGCTGTTTTTT. The gene calls are TRBV7-8 and TRBJ2-2; 14 bases map to TRBD2. This CDR3 has 16 amino acids. J gave up 6 bases and V 4 bases, and 4 bases lay outside the gene matches. The germline V gene encodes CDR1 SGHVS and CDR2 FQNEAQ.

The rearrangement joins TRBV11-2 to TRBJ2-5; D might be TRBD2 (6 bases). From germline, CDR1 is SGHAT and CDR2 FQNNGV. This CDR3 is built from 17 residues. V lost 1 base, J lost 1 base, and 16 bases lay in between. The DNA of the CDR3 is TGTGCCAGCAGCTTAGTGGGACGCGGGGACCCCCAAGAGACCCAGTACTTC. Translating it yields CASSLVGRGDPQETQYF.

The chain recombines TRBV7-7 with TRBJ2-1; D not certain. V lost 1 base and J 5 bases, leaving 9 bases between the germline ends. Looked up from germline, CDR1 is SSHAT and CDR2 is FNYEAQ (reference sequence). The CDR3 totals 14 residues. CDR3 DNA: TGTGCCAGCAGCTTAGAGGCTGGGAACAATGAGCAGTTCTTC. Amino acid sequence: CASSLEAGNNEQFF.

This chain links TRBV7-2 with TRBJ1-6; D might be TRBD1 (5 bases). The V gene's germline CDR1 is SGHTA and CDR2 FQGNSA. The V end lost 4 bases, the J end lost 9 bases, and 13 bases lay between the germline ends. The CDR3 length is 14 residues. CDR3: CASSSGPYGSPLHF. The CDR3 DNA sequence: TGTGCCAGCAGCTCAGGGCCCTATGGTTCACCCCTCCACTTT.

V usage is TRBV23-1 and J usage is TRBJ2-7; 10 positions match TRBD1. TRBV23-1 falls under the ORF class, with uncertain function. The CDR3 runs 12 residues. J gave up 5 bases and V 8 bases, and 3 bases lay outside the gene matches. CDR3 amino acids: CASGTGVHEQYF. The CDR3, as DNA: TGCGCCAGCGGGACAGGGGTCCACGAGCAGTACTTC.

V and J are TRBV12-3 or TRBV12-4 and TRBJ1-1; D is uncertain. The CDR3 is made up of 14 amino acids. V lost 3 bases to trimming and J lost 5 bases, with 13 bases between them. CDR3 in amino acids: CASSFPRRKTEAFF. The CDR3 DNA reads TGTGCCAGCAGTTTCCCCCGGAGGAAAACTGAAGCTTTCTTT.

This chain connects TRBV7-3 to TRBJ2-1, with 10 positions matching TRBD2. The CDR3 totals 16 residues. Germline V gene data show CDR1 as SGHTA and CDR2 as FQGTGA. The V gene end was trimmed by 1 base and the J gene end by 6 bases; junction bases not matched to a gene: 6. As DNA, the CDR3 is TGTGCCAGCAGCTTAAGAGCGGGAGGGCCTCCCAATGAGCAGTTCTTC. It yields the protein CASSLRAGGPPNEQFF.

This clonotype was seen only once. This chain uses TRBV27 with TRBJ2-1; a possible D gene is TRBD1 (5 bases). Germline V CDR1 and CDR2: MNHEY, SMNVEV (reference sequence). Trimming shortened V by 8 bases and J by 4 bases, and 15 bases separated the two germline ends. The CDR3 consists of 14 residues. The CDR3 loop is CASALRVGYNEQFF. For the CDR3, the DNA is TGTGCCAGCGCGCTCAGGGTAGGGTACAATGAGCAGTTCTTC.

In its sample, this clonotype was seen a few times. The V gene is TRBV6-5, the J gene TRBJ1-1; no reliable D call. V lost 5 bases to trimming and J lost 11 bases, with 15 bases between them. The CDR3 has 12 residues. CDR1 is MNHEY and CDR2 is SVGAGI in the germline V gene. Here the CDR3 DNA reads TGTGCCAGCAGTACCGGTCCCACCGAGGCTTTCTTT. The encoded protein is CASSTGPTEAFF.

The table lists this clonotype with a count of one. The V and J genes are TRBV2 and TRBJ1-5; no clear D. Germline-derived CDR1 and CDR2 are SNHLY and FYNNEI. The CDR3 is 15 residues long. V dropped 6 bases and J dropped 2 bases, with 14 bases sitting between them. CDR3 DNA sequence: TGTGCCAGCAGCCCCCCGGGCAATCGCAATCAGCCCCAGCATTTT. Translating gives CASSPPGNRNQPQHF.

The chain employs TRBV20-1 and TRBJ1-5; TRBD1 might be the D (6 bases). Trimming pared 0 bases from V and 4 bases from J, leaving 10 bases between. Germline values: CDR1 DFQATT, CDR2 SNEGSKA (reference sequence). The CDR3 covers 14 residues. CDR3 DNA: TGCAGTGCTAGAGAGGGGGCCCCGAATCAGCCCCAGCATTTT. It codes for CSAREGAPNQPQHF.

This chain joins TRBV9 and TRBJ1-2; perhaps TRBD1 as D (5 bases). V was shortened by 0 bases and J by 6 bases, with 12 bases between the two germline ends. The CDR3 runs 14 residues. Germline-derived CDR1 and CDR2 are SGDLS and YYNGEE. As DNA, the CDR3 is TGTGCCAGCAGCGTAGATGTGAGGGGAAATGGCTACACCTTC. Its protein product is CASSVDVRGNGYTF.

V and J are TRBV20-1 and TRBJ1-1, with 7 bases aligning to TRBD1. This CDR3 has 11 amino acids. V lost 3 bases and J lost 8; bases outside the gene matches: 3. The V gene's germline CDR1 is DFQATT and CDR2 SNEGSKA (reference sequence). DNA of the CDR3: TGCAGTGCTAGGGGACAGACGGAAGCTTTCTTT. It is translated as CSARGQTEAFF.

The chain joins TRBV19 to TRBJ2-1; no clear D gene. Trimming removed 3 bases at V and 6 bases at J, with 3 bases between. This CDR3 has 11 amino acids. Germline CDR1 reads LNHDA; CDR2 reads SQIVND (reference sequence). CDR3 sequence: CASSITNEQFF. CDR3 nucleotides: TGTGCCAGTAGTATTACCAATGAGCAGTTCTTC. Combining the CDR3 with reference TRBV19 and TRBJ2-1 gives the whole variable domain DGGITQSPKYLFRKEGQNVTLSCEQNLNHDAMYWYRQDPGQGLRLIYYSQIVNDFQKGDIAEGYSVSREKKESFPLTVTSAQKNPTAFYLCASSITNEQFFGPGTRLTVL.

The rearrangement uses TRBV9 and TRBJ1-2; TRBD1 matches at 7 bases. The junction had 5 bases not matched to a gene; V was cut back by 3 bases and J by 0 bases. The CDR3 has 15 amino acids. Germline V gene sequence: CDR1 SGDLS, CDR2 YYNGEE. The CDR3 sequence: CASSGGTVANYGYTF. The CDR3 DNA follows: TGTGCCAGCAGCGGTGGGACAGTAGCTAACTATGGCTACACCTTC.

The chain joins TRBV18 to TRBJ2-3, with no clear D. The V gene lost 1 base and the J gene lost 3 bases, with 14 bases spanning the gap. There are 16 residues in the CDR3. Germline V CDR1 and CDR2: KGHSH, LQKENI. DNA of the CDR3: TGTGCCAGCTCACCACTCATGGAGCTAGTGACAGATACGCAGTATTTT. This gives the protein CASSPLMELVTDTQYF.

The chain has TRBV3-1 and TRBJ1-5; D is unresolved. The ends were cut back, 4 bases at V and 1 base at J, with 8 bases in the middle. The germline gives CDR1 LGHDT, CDR2 YNNKEL (reference sequence). This CDR3 comprises 14 residues. As DNA, the CDR3 is TGTGCCAGCAGCCTTGGAGTCAGCAATCAGCCCCAGCATTTT. Amino acid sequence: CASSLGVSNQPQHF.

This sequence joins TRBV4-2 and TRBJ2-5; D remains ambiguous. The ends were cut back, 1 base at V and 5 bases at J, with 14 bases in the middle. Germline lookup yields CDR1 LGHNA and CDR2 YNFKEQ. This CDR3 region has 15 residues. The CDR3 nucleotides are TGTGCCAGCAGCCAAGTGGAGAAGGGAACGGAGACCCAGTACTTC. Translation gives CASSQVEKGTETQYF.

The chain joins TRBV20-1 to TRBJ2-1, with a possible D match to TRBD1 (5 bases). Germline V gene lookup returns CDR1 DFQATT and CDR2 SNEGSKA (reference sequence). Between the trimmed V and J ends, which lost 2 bases and 0 bases, there was a span of 11 bases. This CDR3 comprises 15 residues. CDR3 sequence: CSARSQGHSYNEQFF. The CDR3 DNA sequence: TGCAGTGCTAGATCTCAGGGCCACTCCTACAATGAGCAGTTCTTC.

The rearrangement joins TRBV28 to TRBJ2-1; 10 bases agree with TRBD2. From germline, CDR1 is MDHEN and CDR2 SYDVKM. The V gene end was trimmed by 6 bases and the J gene end by 0 bases; junction bases not matched to a gene: 5. The CDR3 loop spans 16 amino acids. In DNA form, the CDR3 reads TGTGCCAGCAGCCTTACTAGCGGGACCTCCTACAATGAGCAGTTCTTC. Protein product: CASSLTSGTSYNEQFF.

V and J are TRBV3-1 and TRBJ2-7, with 9 bases identical to TRBD1. J gave up 3 bases and V 5 bases, and 8 bases lay outside the gene matches. CDR1 is LGHDT, CDR2 YNNKEL, per germline (reference sequence). There are 15 residues in the CDR3. The CDR3 DNA is TGTGCCAGCAGCTCGCCGGGACAGGGTCACTACGAGCAGTACTTC. Its protein product is CASSSPGQGHYEQYF.

The gene calls are TRBV20-1 and TRBJ2-3; 9 bases are a match to TRBD2. Germline V CDR1 and CDR2: DFQATT, SNEGSKA (reference sequence). Trimming at V came to 1 base and at J to 3 bases, leaving 5 bases not matched to a gene. The CDR3 has 15 residues. The CDR3 here is CSARGVAGGTDTQYF. The CDR3 region has the DNA TGCAGTGCTAGAGGGGTGGCGGGGGGGACAGATACGCAGTATTTT.

This chain links TRBV12-3 or TRBV12-4 with TRBJ1-1; 7 bases line up with TRBD1. J was trimmed by 0 bases and V by 5 bases; bases with no gene match: 6. The CDR3 length is 15 residues. The CDR3 region has the DNA TGTGCCAGCAGTGCCCAGGGGGGGGTGAACACTGAAGCTTTCTTT. It specifies CASSAQGGVNTEAFF.